These T cell receptor beta chains were read from a single sample in a study of T cells after yellow fever vaccination. TCRdb recomputed calls from the 5' RACE reads with MiXCR, one row per CDR3 protein. The repertoire includes 100,000 to 150,000 distinct CDR3 sequences, over 8% of them detected once, and under 40% sits in the top ten. The sample in question was CD8+ T cells sorted from PBMCs, obtained on the day of the yellow fever booster vaccination. These receptors all come from a man aged 18 to 30 who received the YFV17D yellow fever vaccine. Each CDR3 is given with its conserved first and last residue. The D gene is left open where the match is weak. Size values are once, few and many counts, or a class for expanded clones, and some rows have none.

>-|TRBJ1-4|-|TRBV5-4
TGTGCCAGCAGCCTCCTGGGGGGGTCGCCAGAAAAACTGTTTTTT
CASSLLGGSPEKLFF
>-|TRBJ2-7|-|TRBV20-1
TGCAGTGCCTTCGACAGCCATGGCTCCTACGAGCAGTACTTC
CSAFDSHGSYEQYF
>-|TRBJ2-1|-|TRBV14
TGTGCCAGCAGCCAAGTGGAGGAGGTTTGGCATGAGCAGTTCTTC
CASSQVEEVWHEQFF
>TRBD1|TRBJ2-1|few|TRBV12-5
TGTGCTAGTGGCTCCGGGACAGGGGGCCACAATGAGCAGTTCTTC
CASGSGTGGHNEQFF
>-|TRBJ1-2|few|TRBV4-1
TGCGCCAGCAGCCAAGATAACGCAGGGTTTTACTCCTATGGCTACACCTTC
CASSQDNAGFYSYGYTF
>TRBD2|TRBJ2-1|-|TRBV7-9
TGTGCCAGCAGCCTCACTAGCGGGGCCTACTCCTACAATGAGCAGTTCTTC
CASSLTSGAYSYNEQFF
>-|TRBJ2-1|many|TRBV29-1
TGCAGCGTCACCGGGACCGATTTAAATGAGCAGTTCTTC
CSVTGTDLNEQFF
>TRBD1|TRBJ1-3|many|TRBV11-2
TGTGCCAGCAGCTTACAGTGGACAGGGATTGGAAACACCATATATTTT
CASSLQWTGIGNTIYF
>TRBD1|TRBJ1-1|few|TRBV28
TGTGCCAGCAGTCTTCCACAGGGGCGTACTGAAGCTTTCTTT
CASSLPQGRTEAFF
>-|TRBJ2-1|few|TRBV11-3
TGTGCCAGCAGCTTAGATTCCGGCGCTACCAGACCTTCCTACAATGAGCAGTTCTTC
CASSLDSGATRPSYNEQFF
>-|TRBJ1-5|-|TRBV19
TGTGCCAGTACCTCTAAGTGGTCGGGCCAGCCCCAGCATTTT
CASTSKWSGQPQHF
>-|TRBJ2-1|-|TRBV11-1
TGTGCCAGCAGCTTAGCCCGGGGGTTGAACTACAATGAGCAGTTCTTC
CASSLARGLNYNEQFF
>-|TRBJ2-1|-|TRBV5-1
TGCGCCAGCGTCGACCGGGACTCCTCCTACAATGAGCAGTTCTTC
CASVDRDSSYNEQFF
>-|TRBJ1-2|-|TRBV9
TGTGCCAGCAGCCCTCCGGACAGCCCGTTTAGCTACACCTTC
CASSPPDSPFSYTF
>TRBD2|TRBJ2-3|few|TRBV20-1
TGCAGTGCTAGAGAGCTAGCGGCTAGCACAGATACGCAGTATTTT
CSARELAASTDTQYF
>-|TRBJ2-1|-|TRBV3-1
TGTGCCAGCAGCCAAGGAAGGGGGAGGGATGAGCAGTTCTTC
CASSQGRGRDEQFF
>-|TRBJ1-1|few|TRBV29-1
TGCAGCGTTGGGACCCAGGGATTTACTGAAGCTTTCTTT
CSVGTQGFTEAFF
>-|TRBJ1-6|few|TRBV27
TGTGCCAGCAGCGGTGCAACGCCGATTCTTAATTCACCCCTCCACTTT
CASSGATPILNSPLHF
>-|TRBJ2-3|few|TRBV5-4
TGTGCCAGCAGGTCTGGAGATACGCAGTATTTT
CASRSGDTQYF
>-|TRBJ1-4|-|TRBV7-2
TGTGCCAGCAGCTTAGAGGGACGAACAACTAATGAAAAACTGTTTTTT
CASSLEGRTTNEKLFF
>-|TRBJ2-2|many|TRBV15
TGTGCCACCAGCAGAGAGGCCACCTTCACCGGGGAGCTGTTTTTT
CATSREATFTGELFF
>TRBD1|TRBJ1-2|many|TRBV7-9
TGTGCCAGCAGCTTACCTACAGGGGTCTATGGCTACACCTTC
CASSLPTGVYGYTF
>-|TRBJ2-3|many|TRBV7-2
TGTGCCAGCAGCTTAGCGGGGGCCCCGGCTATGGGCACAGATACGCAGTATTTT
CASSLAGAPAMGTDTQYF
>-|TRBJ2-7|many|TRBV7-9
TGTGCCAGCAGCCTCGCGAGGGCAAGAACCTACGAGCAGTACTTC
CASSLARARTYEQYF
>-|TRBJ1-2|-|TRBV10-3
TGTGCCATCAGTGGGGACCGAATAGGTCCAGACTATGGCTACACCTTC
CAISGDRIGPDYGYTF
>TRBD2|TRBJ2-1|few|TRBV29-1
TGCAGCGTTGAAGGGGGGACTAGCGGGGGGTTTGACCCCATGGAGTACAATGAGCAGTTCTTC
CSVEGGTSGGFDPMEYNEQFF
>-|TRBJ2-2|many|TRBV7-2
TGTGCCACCGGAGATTTGAACACCGGGGAGCTGTTTTTT
CATGDLNTGELFF
>-|TRBJ2-1|-|TRBV4-2
TGTGCCAGCAGCCAAGATTGGACAGAGTTTCAGAATGAGCAGTTCTTC
CASSQDWTEFQNEQFF
>-|TRBJ2-2|few|TRBV30
TGTGCCTGGAAACAGGACCCGAACACCGGGGAGCTGTTTTTT
CAWKQDPNTGELFF
>-|TRBJ1-2|few|TRBV18
TGTGCCAGCTCACCACCCTCCCTCATTGGCTACACCTTC
CASSPPSLIGYTF
>-|TRBJ1-1|few|TRBV4-3
TGCGCCAGCAGCCAAGCGGGCAGCAACACTGAAGCTTTCTTT
CASSQAGSNTEAFF
>-|TRBJ2-1|few|TRBV9
TGTGCCAGCAGCGTTCAAGGGGGGTCCTACAATGAGCAGTTCTTC
CASSVQGGSYNEQFF
>TRBD2|TRBJ2-2|few|TRBV4-3
TGCGCCAGCAGCCAAGACACTAGCGGGGGAGGATTCACCGGGGAGCTGTTTTTT
CASSQDTSGGGFTGELFF
>TRBD2|TRBJ2-2|few|TRBV9
TGTGCCAGCAGTTTCCCCTCCCCAGCGGGGGGCCTCGCGAACACCGGGGAGCTGTTTTTT
CASSFPSPAGGLANTGELFF
>TRBD1|TRBJ1-2|few|TRBV7-2
TGTGCCAGCAGCTTAGACAGAATGAGGACAGGGAGGTCGATCGCCCCTATGGGTGGCTACACCTTC
CASSLDRMRTGRSIAPMGGYTF